Listed below are T cell receptor beta chains from one sample, sequenced in a study of T cell repertoires in cytomegalovirus infection. Their cognate antigens are unknown. TCRdb fed the reads into MiXCR, producing one record per CDR3 protein. This table holds 650,000 to 900,000 distinct CDR3 sequences, 25% to 30% found once. The sequenced sample was cultured CD8+ T cells from PBMCs, obtained from culture after CMV antigen stimulation. These receptors were taken from a human donor in good health (CMV status not recorded). Some clones in this sample may be carry-over from other donors' samples. The CDR3 runs from the conserved cysteine through the conserved F or W. Fields, in order: CDR3 protein, CDR3 DNA, D gene, clone size, V gene, J gene. The D gene is left open where the match is weak. The size field is filled for only some rows; it gives once, few, many or a size class.

cdr3_aa: CAIRDRGKQGPYEQYF
cdr3_nt: TGTGCCATCCGTGATAGGGGGAAACAGGGTCCCTACGAGCAGTACTTC
d_call: NA
clone_size: many
v_call: TRBV10-3
j_call: TRBJ2-7

cdr3_aa: CASTGGSGDTQYF
cdr3_nt: TGTGCCAGCACCGGTGGGAGCGGAGATACGCAGTATTTT
d_call: NA
clone_size: NA
v_call: TRBV9
j_call: TRBJ2-3

cdr3_aa: CAISESGGGYTGELFF
cdr3_nt: TGTGCCATCAGTGAGTCTGGAGGGGGCTACACCGGGGAGCTGTTTTTT
d_call: NA
clone_size: NA
v_call: TRBV10-3
j_call: TRBJ2-2

cdr3_aa: CASSPPRDGVRTSGATGELFF
cdr3_nt: TGTGCCAGCAGCCCGCCCCGGGACGGAGTTAGGACTAGCGGAGCGACCGGGGAGCTGTTTTTT
d_call: TRBD2
clone_size: NA
v_call: TRBV13
j_call: TRBJ2-2

cdr3_aa: CASSYSWGPSYEQYF
cdr3_nt: TGTGCCAGCAGTTACTCCTGGGGGCCCTCCTACGAGCAGTACTTC
d_call: NA
clone_size: NA
v_call: TRBV6-6
j_call: TRBJ2-7

cdr3_aa: CASSRGGAYTEAFF
cdr3_nt: TGTGCCAGCAGCCGAGGGGGCGCGTACACTGAAGCTTTCTTT
d_call: TRBD1
clone_size: few
v_call: TRBV27
j_call: TRBJ1-1

cdr3_aa: CASSKRGRPKGETQYF
cdr3_nt: TGTGCCAGCAGCAAGCGTGGCAGGCCCAAGGGAGAGACCCAGTACTTC
d_call: NA
clone_size: NA
v_call: TRBV7-8
j_call: TRBJ2-5

cdr3_aa: CASSLGGTETQYF
cdr3_nt: TGTGCCAGCAGCCTAGGGGGGACAGAGACCCAGTACTTC
d_call: NA
clone_size: NA
v_call: TRBV13
j_call: TRBJ2-5

cdr3_aa: CASSFDSFTDTQYF
cdr3_nt: TGTGCCAGCAGCTTCGACAGTTTCACAGATACGCAGTATTTT
d_call: NA
clone_size: few
v_call: TRBV7-9
j_call: TRBJ2-3

cdr3_aa: CAISRGPQPQHF
cdr3_nt: TGTGCCATTAGCAGGGGGCCTCAGCCCCAGCATTTT
d_call: TRBD1
clone_size: many
v_call: TRBV7-8
j_call: TRBJ1-5

cdr3_aa: CASSLVGRVNEQFF
cdr3_nt: TGTGCCAGCAGCTTAGTAGGGAGGGTCAATGAGCAGTTCTTC
d_call: TRBD2
clone_size: many
v_call: TRBV7-6
j_call: TRBJ2-1

cdr3_aa: CASNLAGGTYNEQFF
cdr3_nt: TGTGCCAGCAATTTAGCGGGGGGGACATACAATGAGCAGTTCTTC
d_call: TRBD2
clone_size: NA
v_call: TRBV12-3/TRBV12-4
j_call: TRBJ2-1

cdr3_aa: CASSESREGYTYNEQFF
cdr3_nt: TGTGCCAGCAGCGAAAGCAGGGAGGGGTATACCTACAATGAGCAGTTCTTC
d_call: TRBD2
clone_size: many
v_call: TRBV7-2
j_call: TRBJ2-1

cdr3_aa: CASSQDSQGITGELFF
cdr3_nt: TGTGCCAGCAGCCAAGATAGCCAGGGAATCACCGGGGAGCTGTTTTTT
d_call: NA
clone_size: NA
v_call: TRBV4-2
j_call: TRBJ2-2

cdr3_aa: CASSSGQTQPQHF
cdr3_nt: TGTGCCAGCAGTTCTGGGCAGACCCAGCCCCAGCATTTT
d_call: NA
clone_size: few
v_call: TRBV6-6
j_call: TRBJ1-5

cdr3_aa: CASTSGWGEQYF
cdr3_nt: TGTGCCAGCACCTCTGGATGGGGTGAACAGTACTTC
d_call: NA
clone_size: many
v_call: TRBV7-9
j_call: TRBJ2-7

cdr3_aa: CASSLSGGVVREQYF
cdr3_nt: TGTGCCAGCAGCTTATCTGGGGGGGTGGTAAGAGAGCAGTACTTC
d_call: TRBD2
clone_size: NA
v_call: TRBV7-2
j_call: TRBJ2-7

cdr3_aa: CSARDMGAGANVLTF
cdr3_nt: TGCAGTGCTAGAGATATGGGGGCTGGGGCCAACGTCCTGACTTTC
d_call: NA
clone_size: few
v_call: TRBV20-1
j_call: TRBJ2-6

cdr3_aa: CASSYDATSGFKTYEQYF
cdr3_nt: TGTGCCAGCAGTTACGATGCGACTAGCGGATTTAAAACCTACGAGCAGTACTTC
d_call: TRBD2
clone_size: NA
v_call: TRBV6-2/TRBV6-3
j_call: TRBJ2-7

cdr3_aa: CSPTGLTGLF
cdr3_nt: TGCAGCCCAACCGGCCTCACGGGGCTTTTT
d_call: NA
clone_size: NA
v_call: TRBV29-1
j_call: TRBJ1-4

cdr3_aa: CASSALGGAGETQYF
cdr3_nt: TGTGCCAGCAGCGCTCTCGGGGGGGCGGGGGAGACCCAGTACTTC
d_call: TRBD2
clone_size: many
v_call: TRBV7-2
j_call: TRBJ2-5

cdr3_aa: CSLGDANTGELFF
cdr3_nt: TGCAGTCTAGGGGACGCGAACACCGGGGAGCTGTTTTTT
d_call: NA
clone_size: few
v_call: TRBV20-1
j_call: TRBJ2-2

cdr3_aa: CASSPTDSNQPQHF
cdr3_nt: TGTGCCAGCAGCCCAACGGACAGCAATCAGCCCCAGCATTTT
d_call: NA
clone_size: many
v_call: TRBV7-8
j_call: TRBJ1-5

cdr3_aa: CVSSEAHRGWTDTQYF
cdr3_nt: TGTGTCAGCAGTGAAGCGCACCGGGGATGGACAGATACGCAGTATTTT
d_call: NA
clone_size: NA
v_call: TRBV2
j_call: TRBJ2-3

cdr3_aa: CASRLGTGGPYEQYF
cdr3_nt: TGTGCCAGCAGACTTGGCACAGGGGGGCCCTACGAGCAGTACTTC
d_call: TRBD1
clone_size: many
v_call: TRBV27
j_call: TRBJ2-7